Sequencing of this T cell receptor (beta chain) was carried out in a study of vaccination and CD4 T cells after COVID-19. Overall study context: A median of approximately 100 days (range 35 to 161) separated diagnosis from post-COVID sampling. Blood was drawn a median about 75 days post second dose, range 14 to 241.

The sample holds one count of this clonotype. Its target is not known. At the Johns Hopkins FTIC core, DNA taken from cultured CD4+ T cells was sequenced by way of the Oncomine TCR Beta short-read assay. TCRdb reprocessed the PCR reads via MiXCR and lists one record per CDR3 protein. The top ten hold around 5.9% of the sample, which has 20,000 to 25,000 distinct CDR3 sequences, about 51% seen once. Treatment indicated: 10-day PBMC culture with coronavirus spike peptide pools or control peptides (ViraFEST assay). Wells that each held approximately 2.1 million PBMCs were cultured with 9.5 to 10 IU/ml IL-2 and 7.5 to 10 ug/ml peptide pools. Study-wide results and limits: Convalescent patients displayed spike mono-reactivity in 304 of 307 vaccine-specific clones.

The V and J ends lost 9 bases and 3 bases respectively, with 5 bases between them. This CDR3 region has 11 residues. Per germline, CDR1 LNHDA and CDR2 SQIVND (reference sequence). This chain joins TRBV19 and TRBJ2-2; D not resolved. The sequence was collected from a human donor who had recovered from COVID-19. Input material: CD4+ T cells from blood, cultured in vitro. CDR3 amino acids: CASGYTGELFF. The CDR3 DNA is TGTGCCAGCGGCTACACCGGGGAGCTGTTTTTT.